The next 25 T cell receptor beta chains were all read from a single sample in a study of cytomegalovirus exposure and HLA in healthy donors. This PCR relied on a set of 60 Vbeta primers and 13 Jbeta primers. The repertoire was sequenced with immunoSEQ multiplex PCR; TCRdb's copy has only in-frame clones and lacks some. Among 100,000 to 150,000 clones, 77% were seen once, and the ten largest hold approximately 5.5%. Sequenced: PBMCs. The receptors here all came from a young man in good health and CMV-seropositive.

This clone was found once. This sequence joins TRBV27 and TRBJ2-1, with 7 bases lining up with TRBD1. Germline CDR1 reads MNHEY; CDR2 reads SMNVEV (reference sequence). CDR3 size: 15 residues. V gave up 6 bases and J gave up 5 bases; unmatched junction bases: 10. The CDR3: CASRIGLGGHNEQFF. The CDR3 DNA reads as TGTGCCAGCAGAATAGGTCTAGGGGGCCACAATGAGCAGTTCTTC.

The V and J genes are TRBV19 and TRBJ1-1; D perhaps matches TRBD1 (5 bases). The CDR3 consists of 14 residues. Trimming removed 4 bases at V and 6 bases at J, with 15 bases between. From germline, CDR1 is LNHDA and CDR2 SQIVND (reference sequence). The CDR3 nucleotides read TGTGCCAGTAGTACCGGGGTAGGGGAGGCTGAAGCTTTCTTT. Amino acids: CASSTGVGEAEAFF. The whole variable domain, remainder taken from reference TRBV19 and TRBJ1-1, is DGGITQSPKYLFRKEGQNVTLSCEQNLNHDAMYWYRQDPGQGLRLIYYSQIVNDFQKGDIAEGYSVSREKKESFPLTVTSAQKNPTAFYLCASSTGVGEAEAFFGQGTRLTVV.

A few counts support this clone. The chain links TRBV9 to TRBJ2-1; no firm D call. Germline V gives CDR1 SGDLS, CDR2 YYNGEE. CDR3 size: 13 residues. The V and J ends lost 0 bases and 7 bases respectively, with 8 bases between them. CDR3 bases: TGTGCCAGCAGCGTAGGTAGCATGAATGAGCAGTTCTTC. This codes for CASSVGSMNEQFF.

The rearrangement uses TRBV6-4 and TRBJ2-3; D is perhaps TRBD2 (5 bases). The CDR3 contains 14 residues. CDR1 is MRHNA, CDR2 SNTAGT, per germline. Trimming cost V 5 bases and J 2 bases, with 11 bases left between them. CDR3 in DNA: TGTGCCAGCAGTACCACCGGGATCACAGATACGCAGTATTTT. This encodes CASSTTGITDTQYF.

This clone showed up just a few times. The genes are TRBV6-6 and TRBJ2-5; D not certain. Between the trimmed V and J ends, which lost 6 bases and 1 base, there was a span of 6 bases. The CDR3 spans 12 residues. CDR1 is MNHNY and CDR2 is SVGAGI in the germline V gene (reference sequence). CDR3 sequence: CASSLLQETQYF. The DNA for the CDR3 is TGTGCCAGCAGCCTACTCCAAGAGACCCAGTACTTC.

The V call is TRBV7-6, the J call TRBJ2-7; TRBD1 agrees at 9 bases. Germline V gene data show CDR1 as SGHVS and CDR2 as FNYEAQ. The trim removed 4 bases at V and 5 bases at J, leaving 6 bases unmatched. The CDR3 loop spans 14 amino acids. Here the CDR3 DNA reads TGTGCCAGCAGCTCGGGACAGGGATTCCACGAGCAGTACTTC. It encodes CASSSGQGFHEQYF. Supplemented by reference TRBV7-6 and TRBJ2-7, the full variable domain reads GAGVSQSPRYKVTKRGQDVALRCDPISGHVSLYWYRQALGQGPEFLTYFNYEAQQDKSGLPNDRFSAERPEGSISTLTIQRTEQRDSAMYRCASSSGQGFHEQYFGPGTRLTVT.

The chain uses TRBV5-1 and TRBJ2-7, with a tentative D call TRBD2 (6 bases). Germline V gene lookup returns CDR1 SGHRS and CDR2 YFSETQ. The CDR3 spans 15 residues. V dropped 0 bases and J dropped 4 bases, with 14 bases sitting between them. As DNA, the CDR3 is TGCGCCAGCAGCTTGGCCCCGGGACTCAATTACGAGCAGTACTTC. It yields the protein CASSLAPGLNYEQYF. Together with reference TRBV5-1 and TRBJ2-7, the CDR3 gives the full variable domain: KAGVTQTPRYLIKTRGQQVTLSCSPISGHRSVSWYQQTPGQGLQFLFEYFSETQRNKGNFPGRFSGRQFSNSRSEMNVSTLELGDSALYLCASSLAPGLNYEQYFGPGTRLTVT.

The chain recombines TRBV5-1 with TRBJ2-2, with TRBD2 matching 11 bases. The germline V gene encodes CDR1 SGHRS and CDR2 YFSETQ. The CDR3 contains 16 residues. J lost 3 bases, V lost 2 bases, and 3 bases had no gene match. CDR3 DNA: TGCGCCAGCAGCTTACTAGCGGGGGAGTACACCGGGGAGCTGTTTTTT. Translating gives CASSLLAGEYTGELFF.

This clone was observed a few times. J is TRBJ1-5 and V is TRBV7-3, with D possibly being TRBD1 (5 bases). Germline-derived CDR1 and CDR2 are SGHTA and FQGTGA. This CDR3 comprises 15 residues. V was cut by 2 bases and J by 5 bases, with 13 bases left in between. CDR3 sequence reads: CASSLAGGSHQPQHF. For the CDR3, the DNA is TGTGCCAGCAGCTTAGCGGGGGGGAGCCATCAGCCCCAGCATTTT.

The rearrangement links TRBV15 to TRBJ2-3; the match to TRBD1 covers 9 bases. The CDR3 length is 13 residues. V lost 10 bases and J lost 3; bases outside the gene matches: 5. The germline CDR1 and CDR2 sequences are LNHNV and YYDKDF (reference sequence). The CDR3 loop reads CASGTGTTDTQYF. In DNA, the CDR3 is TGTGCCAGCGGGACAGGGACAACAGATACGCAGTATTTT. Complete variable domain (other parts from reference TRBV15 and TRBJ2-3): DAMVIQNPRYQVTQFGKPVTLSCSQTLNHNVMYWYQQKSSQAPKLLFHYYDKDFNNEADTPDNFQSRRPNTSFCFLDIRSPGLGDTAMYLCASGTGTTDTQYFGPGTRLTVL.

The chain employs TRBV11-2 and TRBJ1-2; D is perhaps TRBD1 (5 bases). The V gene lost 1 base and the J gene lost 4 bases, with 10 bases spanning the gap. Germline loops: CDR1 SGHAT, CDR2 FQNNGV. CDR3 size: 14 residues. The CDR3 coding sequence is TGTGCCAGCAGCTTAGGGCAGGGTGGCTATGGCTACACCTTC. Protein sequence: CASSLGQGGYGYTF.

The chain links TRBV15 to TRBJ1-6; D not certain. The CDR3 covers 13 residues. Trimming left V 6 bases short and J 7 bases short, with 10 bases between. Looked up from germline, CDR1 is LNHNV and CDR2 is YYDKDF (reference sequence). CDR3 sequence: CATSTQTNSPLHF. CDR3 sequence (DNA): TGTGCCACCAGTACACAGACAAATTCACCCCTCCACTTT.

V gene TRBV27 combines with J gene TRBJ1-3; D is unclear. The CDR3 length is 17 residues. Germline CDR1 reads MNHEY; CDR2 reads SMNVEV (reference sequence). Deletions cut 5 bases from V and 0 bases from J, with 17 bases between. Written as DNA, the CDR3 is TGTGCCAGCAGTCCGACCCCCGGGGAATTCTCTGGAAACACCATATATTTT. Amino acid sequence: CASSPTPGEFSGNTIYF.

This clone was seen a handful of times. The gene calls are TRBV7-9 and TRBJ1-1; the D is unclear. The germline CDR1 and CDR2 sequences are SEHNR and FQNEAQ (reference sequence). The CDR3 spans 11 residues. V lost 3 bases to trimming and J lost 6 bases, with 5 bases between them. The CDR3 protein is CASSFVPEAFF. Here the CDR3 DNA reads TGTGCCAGCAGCTTCGTCCCTGAAGCTTTCTTT.

V gene TRBV6-6 combines with J gene TRBJ2-7; 11 bases map to TRBD1. The J segment lost 0 bases and the V segment lost 6 bases, leaving 4 bases of the junction unmatched. CDR1 and CDR2 from the germline V gene are MNHNY and SVGAGI (reference sequence). The CDR3 extends over 15 amino acids. In DNA form, the CDR3 reads TGTGCCAGCAGCCCGGGACAGGGGGTCTCCTACGAGCAGTACTTC. Translating it yields CASSPGQGVSYEQYF.

V is TRBV29-1 and J is TRBJ1-1, with 7 bases fitting TRBD1. CDR1 is SQVTM, CDR2 ANQGSEA, per germline. The CDR3 is 15 amino acids. After removal of 4 bases from V and 1 base from J, the junction contained 9 bases not matched to a gene. The CDR3 DNA reads as TGCAGCGTTGCGGGACAGCCTAATTCGAACACTGAAGCTTTCTTT. It translates to CSVAGQPNSNTEAFF.

This chain connects TRBV28 to TRBJ2-1; TRBD1 matches 7 bases. Trimming removed 3 bases from V and 9 bases from J; junction bases left unmatched: 5. The CDR3 extends over 13 amino acids. Germline V gene sequence: CDR1 MDHEN, CDR2 SYDVKM. CDR3 loop: CASSLAGGIEQFF. The CDR3 bases are TGTGCCAGCAGTTTGGCAGGGGGAATTGAGCAGTTCTTC.

This clone has only one observation. V is TRBV5-1 and J is TRBJ1-1; D uncertain. Trimming removed 2 bases at V and 6 bases at J, with 11 bases between. This CDR3 region has 13 residues. In germline, CDR1 is SGHRS, CDR2 YFSETQ. The DNA of the CDR3 is TGCGCCAGCAGCTTTTCGGGGATGGCTGAAGCTTTCTTT. This encodes CASSFSGMAEAFF.

The V gene is TRBV27, the J gene TRBJ2-1; 8 nucleotides agree with TRBD2. This CDR3 is built from 15 residues. Trimming at V came to 3 bases and at J to 3 bases, leaving 4 bases not matched to a gene. Germline CDR1 is MNHEY and CDR2 is SMNVEV (reference sequence). The CDR3 region has the DNA TGTGCCAGCAGTTTGCTAGCGGGCCTCTACAATGAGCAGTTCTTC. Translating gives CASSLLAGLYNEQFF.

This rearrangement joins TRBV9 to TRBJ2-2, with D possibly matching TRBD2 (6 bases). V was pared by 4 bases and J by 3 bases, with 7 bases between. The germline V gene encodes CDR1 SGDLS and CDR2 YYNGEE. There are 13 residues in the CDR3. DNA of the CDR3: TGTGCCAGCAGCCCGGGGGACACCGGGGAGCTGTTTTTT. Its protein product is CASSPGDTGELFF. The variable domain in full, completed from reference TRBV9 and TRBJ2-2, reads DSGVTQTPKHLITATGQRVTLRCSPRSGDLSVYWYQQSLDQGLQFLIQYYNGEERAKGNILERFSAQQFPDLHSELNLSSLELGDSALYFCASSPGDTGELFFGEGSRLTVL.

This clone has only a few counts. The chain combines TRBV29-1 with TRBJ1-2; unclear D gene. V lost 3 bases and J lost 8, with 16 bases in between. This CDR3 spans 13 amino acids. Germline V gene sequence: CDR1 SQVTM, CDR2 ANQGSEA. For the CDR3, the DNA is TGCAGCGTTGATCCCGGGTCCGGAGGCGGCTACACCTTC. Translation gives CSVDPGSGGGYTF.

This chain joins TRBV27 and TRBJ1-6; 7 positions match TRBD1. Germline loops: CDR1 MNHEY, CDR2 SMNVEV (reference sequence). The CDR3 is 16 amino acids. J was trimmed by 8 bases and V by 6 bases; bases with no gene match: 13. CDR3 sequence: CASSTPGQNRYSPLHF. The CDR3 DNA reads TGTGCCAGCAGCACCCCGGGACAGAATCGATATTCACCCCTCCACTTT.

V is TRBV5-8 and J is TRBJ1-2; 10 positions agree with TRBD1. Per the germline V gene, CDR1 is SGHTS and CDR2 is YDEGEE. This CDR3 is built from 16 residues. J gave up 3 bases and V 2 bases, and 7 bases lay outside the gene matches. CDR3 in amino acids: CASSFSGTGVYYGYTF. The DNA of the CDR3 is TGTGCCAGCAGCTTCTCCGGGACAGGGGTCTACTATGGCTACACCTTC. Supplemented by reference TRBV5-8 and TRBJ1-2, the full variable domain reads EAGVTQSPTHLIKTRGQQATLRCSPISGHTSVYWYQQALGLGLQFLLWYDEGEERNRGNFPPRFSGRQFPNYSSELNVNALELEDSALYLCASSFSGTGVYYGYTFGSGTRLTVV.

A few counts support this clone. The rearrangement links TRBV5-8 to TRBJ1-3; 9 bases line up with TRBD1. V trimming: 1 base; J trimming: 5 bases; junction bases outside the gene matches: 10. This CDR3 has 17 amino acids. Germline V CDR1 and CDR2: SGHTS, YDEGEE. CDR3 sequence (DNA): TGTGCCAGCAGCTTGTGGGGCACAGGGGGCGCCCGAAACACCATATATTTT. Protein sequence: CASSLWGTGGARNTIYF.

This clone was observed a single time. The chain carries TRBV10-1 and TRBJ1-1, with D possibly being TRBD1 (5 bases). V lost 3 bases and J lost 1, with 6 bases in between. The CDR3 has 13 residues. Germline V CDR1 and CDR2: WNHNN, SYGVQD (reference sequence). CDR3 loop: CASSDQGNTEAFF. The CDR3 coding sequence is TGCGCCAGCAGTGACCAGGGGAACACTGAAGCTTTCTTT.